Below, 5 T cell receptor beta chains from the same sample are listed, as sequenced in a study of shared clonotypes between healthy human individuals. Sequencing was performed with immunoSEQ multiplex PCR; in TCRdb, only in-frame clones are kept and a portion is missing. The table has 450,000 to 600,000 clones, less than 80% seen once. The sequenced sample was PBMCs. The receptor source for this set is a woman aged 40 to 50 in good health. Some clones in this sample may be carry-over from other donors' samples.

CDR3 nucleotides: TGTGCCAGCGTGTCAGGGGTAGGCTACGAGCAGTACTTC. As protein: CASVSGVGYEQYF. The chain couples TRBV6-1 to TRBJ2-7; D might be TRBD1 (6 bases). V shed 8 bases and J shed 3 bases, with 14 bases lying between them. Germline V lookup: CDR1 MNHNS, CDR2 SASEGT. The CDR3 contains 13 residues.

The table lists this clone with a count of one. This likely reflects a read error, since a far larger clone is one base away. Since no conserved phenylalanine or tryptophan closes the CDR3, a read error is the likely cause. This rearrangement joins TRBV4-1 to TRBJ2-7; D unresolved. Germline V lookup: CDR1 MGHRA, CDR2 YSYEKL. V lost 2 bases to trimming and J lost 4 bases, with 9 bases between them. The CDR3 is 13 amino acids. The CDR3 nucleotides are TGCGCCAGCAGCCAACTAGTGGGGTACGAGCAGTACTAC. Protein: CASSQLVGYEQYY.

The chain has TRBV7-9 and TRBJ2-7; 9 bases align to TRBD1. The CDR3 has 15 residues. Germline assignment: CDR1 SEHNR and CDR2 FQNEAQ (reference sequence). Germline trimming cut 1 base from V and 4 bases from J; bases unmatched to any gene: 5. The CDR3 nucleotides read TGTGCCAGCAGCTTAGACCCCGGGACAGGGTACGAGCAGTACTTC. It specifies CASSLDPGTGYEQYF.

The rearrangement uses TRBV30 and TRBJ2-3, with 7 bases aligning to TRBD2. This CDR3 is 18 amino acids long. Trimming at V came to 0 bases and at J to 0 bases, leaving 12 bases not matched to a gene. The germline CDR1 and CDR2 sequences are GTSNPN and SVGIG (reference sequence). The DNA of the CDR3 is TGTGCCTGGAGTGTACGGGGTCTAGCGGAATATAGCACAGATACGCAGTATTTT. Amino acid sequence: CAWSVRGLAEYSTDTQYF.

The chain carries TRBV7-3 and TRBJ2-1; maybe TRBD2 (5 bases). V gave up 4 bases and J gave up 8 bases, with 21 bases separating them. The germline V gene encodes CDR1 SGHTA and CDR2 FQGTGA. The CDR3 is 16 residues long. CDR3 sequence: CASSSRTGGPRDEQFF. The CDR3 DNA reads as TGTGCCAGCAGCTCCCGGACTGGCGGACCCCGGGATGAGCAGTTCTTC.